This T cell receptor (beta chain) derives from a study of early T cells in non-severe SARS-CoV-2 infection. Study summary: Sequencing of unsorted whole blood was done on bulk RNA, leaving chains unpaired. Findings and limits, study-wide: The VDJdb matching leaned toward anti-spike CD8 responses and overlooked private and CD4 specificities.

The germline CDR1 and CDR2 sequences are SGHVS and FNYEAQ. The CDR3 spans 15 residues. V was clipped by 6 bases and J by 9 bases, with 21 bases between them. In regard to this clonotype: Its antigen is unknown.

Separate cDNA molecules each had unique molecular identifiers attached to them. TCRdb analysed the 5' RACE reads with MiXCR anew, one entry per CDR3 protein. The table includes 60,000 or so distinct CDR3 sequences, more than 9.5% detected once. The source of this sequence is an adult who was a healthcare worker with PCR-confirmed SARS-CoV-2 infection or an uninfected control (not recorded which). Sequencing input: whole blood. This chain joins TRBV7-6 and TRBJ2-1; TRBD1 or TRBD2 may be the D gene (5 bases each). CDR3 in DNA: TGTGCCAGCAGTCTAGTCGGGGTAAGGGGCGGTGAGCAGTTCTTC. Amino acids: CASSLVGVRGGEQFF.